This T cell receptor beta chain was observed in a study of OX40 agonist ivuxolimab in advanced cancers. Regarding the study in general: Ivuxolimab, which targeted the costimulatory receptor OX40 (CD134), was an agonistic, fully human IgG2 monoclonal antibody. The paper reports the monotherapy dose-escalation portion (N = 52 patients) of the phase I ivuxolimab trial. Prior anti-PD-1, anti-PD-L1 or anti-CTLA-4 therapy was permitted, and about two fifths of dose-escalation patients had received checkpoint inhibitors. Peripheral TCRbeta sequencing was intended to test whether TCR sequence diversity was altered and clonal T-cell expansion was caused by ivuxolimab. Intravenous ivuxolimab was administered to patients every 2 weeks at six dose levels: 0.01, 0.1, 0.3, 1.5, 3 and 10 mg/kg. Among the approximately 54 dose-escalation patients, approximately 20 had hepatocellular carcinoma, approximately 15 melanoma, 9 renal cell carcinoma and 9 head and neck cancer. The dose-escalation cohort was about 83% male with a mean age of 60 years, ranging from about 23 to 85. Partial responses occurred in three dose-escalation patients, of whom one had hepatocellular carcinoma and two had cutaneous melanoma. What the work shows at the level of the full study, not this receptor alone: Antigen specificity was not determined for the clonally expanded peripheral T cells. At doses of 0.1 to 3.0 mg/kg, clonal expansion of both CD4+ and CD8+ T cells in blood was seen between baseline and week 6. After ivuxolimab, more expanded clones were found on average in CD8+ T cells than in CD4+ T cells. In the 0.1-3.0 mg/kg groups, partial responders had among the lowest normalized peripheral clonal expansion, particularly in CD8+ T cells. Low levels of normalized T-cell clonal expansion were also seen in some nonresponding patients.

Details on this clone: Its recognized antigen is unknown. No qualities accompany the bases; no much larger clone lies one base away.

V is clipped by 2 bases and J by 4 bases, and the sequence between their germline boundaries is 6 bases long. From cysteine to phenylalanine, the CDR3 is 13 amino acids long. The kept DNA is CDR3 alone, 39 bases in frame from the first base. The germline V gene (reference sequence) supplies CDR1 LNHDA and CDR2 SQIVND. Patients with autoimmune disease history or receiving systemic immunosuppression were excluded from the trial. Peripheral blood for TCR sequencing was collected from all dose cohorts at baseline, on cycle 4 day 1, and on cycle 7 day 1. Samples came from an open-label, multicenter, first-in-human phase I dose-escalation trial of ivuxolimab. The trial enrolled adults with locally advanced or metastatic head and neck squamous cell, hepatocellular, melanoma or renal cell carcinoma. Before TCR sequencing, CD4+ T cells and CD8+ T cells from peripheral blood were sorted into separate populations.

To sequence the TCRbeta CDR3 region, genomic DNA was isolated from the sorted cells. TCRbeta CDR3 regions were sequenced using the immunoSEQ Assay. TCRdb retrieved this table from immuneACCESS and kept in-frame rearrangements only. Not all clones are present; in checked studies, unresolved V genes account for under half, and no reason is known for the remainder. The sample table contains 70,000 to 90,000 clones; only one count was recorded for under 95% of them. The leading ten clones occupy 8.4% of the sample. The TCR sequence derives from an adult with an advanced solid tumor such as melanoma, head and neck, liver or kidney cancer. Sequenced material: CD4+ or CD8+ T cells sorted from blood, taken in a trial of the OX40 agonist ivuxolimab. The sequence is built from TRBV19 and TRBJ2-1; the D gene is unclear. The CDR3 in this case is CASSINPYNEQFF. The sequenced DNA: TGTGCCAGTAGTATAAACCCGTACAATGAGCAGTTCTTC.